This note documents a single T cell receptor (beta chain) sequence. Its antigen remains unknown. The sample is drawn from a study of graft-versus-host responses after intestinal transplantation. General study points: Peak circulating GvH clone levels were associated with early post-transplant HvG declines.

Here immunoSEQ multiplex PCR was the method, and the copy in TCRdb shows in-frame clones only, minus some. Of around 130,000 clones in the sample, around 90% were seen once. The germline gives CDR1 ENHRY, CDR2 SYGVKD. The CDR3 sequence is 15 residues long. Trimming shortened V by 4 bases and J by 4 bases, and 15 bases separated the two germline ends. The specimen was unstimulated CD4+ T cells sorted from spleen or lymph node cells, collected before intestinal transplant. J is TRBJ2-3 and V is TRBV10-3; either TRBD1 or TRBD2 may fit D (7 bases each). The receptor was derived from a human donor who received an intestinal transplant. The CDR3 nucleotides read TGTGCCATCAGTGCGGGGGGACAGTTTGCAGATACGCAGTATTTT. Translating gives CAISAGGQFADTQYF.